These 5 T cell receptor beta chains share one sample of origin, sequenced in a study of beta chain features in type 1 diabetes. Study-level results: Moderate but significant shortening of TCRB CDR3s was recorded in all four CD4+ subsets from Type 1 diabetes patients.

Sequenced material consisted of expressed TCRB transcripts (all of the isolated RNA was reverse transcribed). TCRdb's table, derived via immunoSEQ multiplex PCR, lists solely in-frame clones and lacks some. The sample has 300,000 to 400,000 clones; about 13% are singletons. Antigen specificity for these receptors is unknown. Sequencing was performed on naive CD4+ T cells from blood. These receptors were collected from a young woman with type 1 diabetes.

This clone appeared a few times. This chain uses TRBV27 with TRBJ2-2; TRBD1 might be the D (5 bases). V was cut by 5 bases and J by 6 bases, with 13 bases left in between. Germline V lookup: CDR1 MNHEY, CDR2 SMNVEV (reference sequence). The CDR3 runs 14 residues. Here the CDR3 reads CASSVTASPGELFF. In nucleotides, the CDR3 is TGTGCCAGCAGTGTGACAGCGTCCCCCGGGGAGCTGTTTTTT.

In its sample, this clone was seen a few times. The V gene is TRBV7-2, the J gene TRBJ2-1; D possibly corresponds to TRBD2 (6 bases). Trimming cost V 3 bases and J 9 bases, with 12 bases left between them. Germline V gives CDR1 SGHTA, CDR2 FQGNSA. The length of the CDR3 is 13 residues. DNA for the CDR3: TGTGCCAGCAGCTTCGCGGGGAGGAGTGAGCAGTTCTTC. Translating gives CASSFAGRSEQFF.

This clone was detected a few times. The CDR3 loop is CASSQGVGTNTGELFF. DNA for the CDR3: TGCGCCAGCAGCCAAGGGGTCGGGACGAACACCGGGGAGCTGTTTTTT. The chain joins TRBV4-3 to TRBJ2-2, with D possibly TRBD2 on 5 matching bases. Germline CDR1 reads LGHNA; CDR2 reads YSLEER. This CDR3 is built from 16 residues. V shed 1 base and J shed 0 bases, with 9 bases lying between them.

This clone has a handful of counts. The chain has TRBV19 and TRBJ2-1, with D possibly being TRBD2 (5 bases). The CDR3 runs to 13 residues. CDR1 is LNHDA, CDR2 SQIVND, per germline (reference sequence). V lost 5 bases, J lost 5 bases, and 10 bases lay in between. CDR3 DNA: TGTGCCAGTAGTCCATTCGGGGACAATGAGCAGTTCTTC. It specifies CASSPFGDNEQFF.

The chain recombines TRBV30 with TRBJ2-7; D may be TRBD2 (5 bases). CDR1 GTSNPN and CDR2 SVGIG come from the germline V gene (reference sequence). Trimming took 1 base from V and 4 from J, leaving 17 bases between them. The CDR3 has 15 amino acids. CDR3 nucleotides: TGTGCCTGGAGTGGGACTTCCCGGGCAGCGTACGAGCAGTACGTC. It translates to CAWSGTSRAAYEQYV.